This T cell receptor beta chain was obtained from a study of T cells in Graves' hyperthyroidism and ophthalmopathy. The overall study: Staff took peripheral blood when the initial diagnosis was made, before any treatment began.

Amplified TCR beta CDR3 regions derived from RNA transcripts. The primer set for the first-round RT-PCR of the TCR CDR3 was HTBI. TCRdb re-called the multiplex PCR reads with MiXCR, one entry per CDR3 protein. The table lists approximately 720,000 distinct CDR3 sequences, approximately 18% of them singletons. Diagnosis of hyperthyroidism was new in patients aged 18 to 65, and its duration was under 2 months. Together with thyroid ultrasound, orbital computed tomography, serum thyroxine and TRAb, clinical symptoms were used for diagnoses. This CDR3 region has 14 residues. Germline V gives CDR1 SQVTM, CDR2 ANQGSEA. Unmatched junction bases numbered 9, after V lost 0 bases and J lost 12 bases. Worth noting for this clonotype: What it binds is not known.

The study's findings and limits: A model built on 13 V-J features separated ophthalmopathy from stable hyperthyroidism.

This TCR derives from a woman between 45 and 60 years old with Graves' hyperthyroidism that later progressed to Graves' ophthalmopathy. Sequenced: blood. The chain links TRBV29-1 to TRBJ2-1; 9 nucleotides line up with TRBD2. CDR3 loop: CSVEEVAGEVGQFF. The CDR3 DNA reads as TGCAGCGTTGAAGAGGTAGCGGGGGAGGTTGGGCAGTTCTTC.